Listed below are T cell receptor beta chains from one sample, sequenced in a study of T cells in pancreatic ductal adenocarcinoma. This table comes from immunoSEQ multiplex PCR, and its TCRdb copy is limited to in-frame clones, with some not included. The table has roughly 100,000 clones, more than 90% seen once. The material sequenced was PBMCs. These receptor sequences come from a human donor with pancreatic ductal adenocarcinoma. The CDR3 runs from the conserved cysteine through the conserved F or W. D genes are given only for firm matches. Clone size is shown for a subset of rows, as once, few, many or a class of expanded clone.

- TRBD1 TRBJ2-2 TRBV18 TGTGCCAGCTCACGCGGACAGGGTCACGGGGAGCTGTTTTTT CASSRGQGHGELFF
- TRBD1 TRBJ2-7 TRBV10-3 TGTGCCATCAGTGAGTCGGAAGGCAGGGGGCTTGGCGAGCAGTACTTC CAISESEGRGLGEQYF
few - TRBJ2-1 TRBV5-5 TGCGCCAGCAGCCAAGATCGCTACGGTGAGCAGTTCTTC CASSQDRYGEQFF
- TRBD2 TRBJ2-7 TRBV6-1 TGTGCCAGCAGTGGCTGGAAGGTGGCGACTAGCGGACAAACCTCCTACGAGCAGTACTTC CASSGWKVATSGQTSYEQYF
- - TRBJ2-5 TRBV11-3 TGTGCCAGCAGGTCGGACTTCCAAGAGACCCAGTACTTC CASRSDFQETQYF
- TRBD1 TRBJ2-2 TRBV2 TGTGCCAGCAGAATACAGGGGACCGGGGAGCTGTTTTTT CASRIQGTGELFF
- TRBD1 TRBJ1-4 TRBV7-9 TGTGCCGGCGGTAGGACAGGGCCTAATGAAAAACTGTTTTTT CAGGRTGPNEKLFF
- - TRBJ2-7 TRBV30 TGTGCCTGGAGTCAAACAGCGGCCGAGCAGTACTTC CAWSQTAAEQYF
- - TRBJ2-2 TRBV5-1 TGCGCCAGCAGCTTGTCCTACACCGGGGAGCTGTTTTTT CASSLSYTGELFF
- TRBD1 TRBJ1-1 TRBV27 TGTGCCAGCAGTTCTGGGACAGGGGGTGGTCTGACTGAAGCTTTCTTT CASSSGTGGGLTEAFF
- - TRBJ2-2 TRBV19 TGTGCCAGCCCCGGGACACATAACACCGGGGAGCTGTTTTTT CASPGTHNTGELFF
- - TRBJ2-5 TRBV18 TGTGCCAGCTCACCAAGAGGAGGGGGCGGGGAGACCCAGTACTTC CASSPRGGGGETQYF
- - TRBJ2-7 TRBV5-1 TGCGCCAGCAGCTGGTCGATAGCCGGGGAGCAGTACTTC CASSWSIAGEQYF
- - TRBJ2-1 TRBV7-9 TGTGCCAGCAGCCCAAGCTTCGATGAGCAGTTCTTC CASSPSFDEQFF
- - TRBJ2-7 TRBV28 TGTGCCAGCAGTATTACAGGGCGCCCCTACGAGCAGTACTTC CASSITGRPYEQYF
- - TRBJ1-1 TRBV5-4 TGTGCCAGCAGCTTTCAGGGTAACACTGAAGCTTTCTTT CASSFQGNTEAFF
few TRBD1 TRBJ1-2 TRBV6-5 TGTGCCAGCAGTTACGGGACAGGGGGCGGGTATGGCTACACCTTC CASSYGTGGGYGYTF
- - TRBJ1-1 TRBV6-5 TGTGCCTGCGGGGGGGCAACTGAAGCTTTCTTT CACGGATEAFF
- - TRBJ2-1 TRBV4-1 TGCGCCAGCAGCCTCACCGGACTCCTCAATGAGCAGTTCTTC CASSLTGLLNEQFF
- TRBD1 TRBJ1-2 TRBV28 TGTGCCGAAGGGACAGGGGTCTATGGCTACACCTTC CAEGTGVYGYTF
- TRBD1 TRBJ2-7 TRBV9 TGTGCCAGCAGCGCCGGGACAGGGGGCTCCGAGCAGTACTTC CASSAGTGGSEQYF
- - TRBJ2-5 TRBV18 TGTGCCAGCTCACCCCCAGTAGGAGAAGAGACCCAGTACTTC CASSPPVGEETQYF
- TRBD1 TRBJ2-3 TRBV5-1 TGCGCCAGCAGCCGGGACAGAACAGATACGCAGTATTTT CASSRDRTDTQYF